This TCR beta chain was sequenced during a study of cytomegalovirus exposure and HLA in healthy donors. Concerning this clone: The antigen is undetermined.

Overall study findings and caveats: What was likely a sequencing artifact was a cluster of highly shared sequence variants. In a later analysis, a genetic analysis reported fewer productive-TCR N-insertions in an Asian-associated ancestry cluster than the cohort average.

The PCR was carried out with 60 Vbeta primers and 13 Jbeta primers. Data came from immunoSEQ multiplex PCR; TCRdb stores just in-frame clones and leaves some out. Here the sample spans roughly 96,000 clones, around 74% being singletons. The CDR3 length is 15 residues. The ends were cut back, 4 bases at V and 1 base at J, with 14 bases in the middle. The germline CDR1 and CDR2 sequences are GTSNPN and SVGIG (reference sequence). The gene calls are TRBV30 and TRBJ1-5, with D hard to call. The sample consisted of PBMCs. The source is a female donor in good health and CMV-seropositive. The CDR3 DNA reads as TGTGCCTGGACAGGTTGGTGGAAAAGCAATCAGCCCCAGCATTTT. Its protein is CAWTGWWKSNQPQHF.